A single TCR beta chain is shown here with its context. The antigen is undetermined. Using its own MiXCR run on the RT-PCR reads, TCRdb lists one record per CDR3 protein. The data show 250,000 to 350,000 distinct CDR3 sequences, over 20% seen once. This entry comes from a study of response to subunit inactivated influenza vaccine. CDR1 and CDR2 from the germline V gene are MNHEY and SMNVEV (reference sequence). The CDR3 has 13 residues. V lost 0 bases and J 7 bases, leaving 8 bases between the germline ends. Study-level findings and limits: T cells newly recruited by each seasonal influenza vaccination are few, the authors suggested.

This clonotype was obtained from a man aged 50 to 69 who received an inactivated influenza vaccine. This chain joins TRBV27 and TRBJ2-3; the D call may be TRBD1 or TRBD2 (5 bases each). Sequenced material: PBMCs from blood, taken less than 22 months after vaccination. The CDR3 DNA reads as TGTGCCAGCAGTTTATCTGGGGGTCATACGCAGTATTTT. Translated: CASSLSGGHTQYF.